This T cell receptor beta chain was retrieved from a study of T cell responses to AZD1222 COVID-19 vaccine. Assay: immunoSEQ multiplex PCR; the TCRdb copy retains only in-frame clones and omits some. Of 75,000 to 100,000 clones listed, over 85% are singletons. This material consisted of peripheral blood, taken on day 0 of AZD1222 vaccination. The sequence was obtained from an adult in good health.

CDR3 nucleotides: TGTGCCAGTAGTATTGGACAGGGGACGAACACTGAAGCTTTCTTT. Protein product: CASSIGQGTNTEAFF. This chain uses TRBV19 with TRBJ1-1, with 9 bases that match TRBD1. V was pared by 3 bases and J by 1 base, with 3 bases of the junction left unmatched. Germline V gene sequence: CDR1 LNHDA, CDR2 SQIVND (reference sequence). This CDR3 is built from 15 residues.